This T cell receptor (beta chain) was retrieved from a study of T-cell reconstitution after alpha-beta-depleted transplantation in children. CDR1 DFQATT and CDR2 SNEGSKA come from the germline V gene (reference sequence). The V gene end was trimmed by 0 bases and the J gene end by 2 bases; junction bases not matched to a gene: 7. The CDR3 contains 17 residues. Unique molecular identifiers were incorporated into the prepared TCRbeta library. TCRdb reanalysed the PCR reads using MiXCR and keeps one entry per CDR3 protein. The table has hundreds of thousands of distinct CDR3 sequences, less than 35% seen once.

This clonotype was sampled from a human donor who donated a stem cell graft to a child with aplastic anemia. This specimen consisted of PBMCs from the stem cell graft donor, obtained from the stem cell graft. The gene calls are TRBV20-1 and TRBJ2-3; 11 bases fit TRBD2. CDR3 nucleotides: TGCAGTGCTAGAGATCCACTAGCGGGAGTCAACACAGATACGCAGTATTTT. Translating it yields CSARDPLAGVNTDTQYF.